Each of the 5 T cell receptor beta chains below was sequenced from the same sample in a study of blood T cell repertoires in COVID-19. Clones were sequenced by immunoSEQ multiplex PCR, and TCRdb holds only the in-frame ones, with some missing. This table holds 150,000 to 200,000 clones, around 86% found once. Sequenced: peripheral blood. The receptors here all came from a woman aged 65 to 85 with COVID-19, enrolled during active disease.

The CDR3 is CASSLGGAGRAYNEQFF. The CDR3 DNA is TGTGCCAGCAGCTTAGGCGGAGCGGGAAGAGCCTACAATGAGCAGTTCTTC. The genes are TRBV7-2 and TRBJ2-1, with 7 positions matching TRBD2. Trimming removed 1 base from V and 2 bases from J; junction bases left unmatched: 8. The CDR3 is made up of 17 amino acids. Germline V gives CDR1 SGHTA, CDR2 FQGNSA.

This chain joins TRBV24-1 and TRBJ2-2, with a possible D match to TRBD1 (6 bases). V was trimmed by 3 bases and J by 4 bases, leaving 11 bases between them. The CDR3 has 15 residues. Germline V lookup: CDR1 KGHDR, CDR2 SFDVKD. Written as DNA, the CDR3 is TGTGCCACCAGTGATCTAGGGGGAAGCACCGGGGAGCTGTTTTTT. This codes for CATSDLGGSTGELFF.

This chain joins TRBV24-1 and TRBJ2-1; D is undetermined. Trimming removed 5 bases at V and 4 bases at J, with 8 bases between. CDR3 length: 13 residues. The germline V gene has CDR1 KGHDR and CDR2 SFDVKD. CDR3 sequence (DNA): TGTGCCACCAGTGCTTCGCGGTACAATGAGCAGTTCTTC. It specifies CATSASRYNEQFF.

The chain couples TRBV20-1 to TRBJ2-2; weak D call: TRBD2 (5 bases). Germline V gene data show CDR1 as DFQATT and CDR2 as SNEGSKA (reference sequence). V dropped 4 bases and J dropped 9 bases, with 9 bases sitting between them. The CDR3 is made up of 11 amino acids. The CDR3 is CSAKDSRELFF. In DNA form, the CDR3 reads TGCAGTGCTAAGGACTCCCGGGAGCTGTTTTTT.

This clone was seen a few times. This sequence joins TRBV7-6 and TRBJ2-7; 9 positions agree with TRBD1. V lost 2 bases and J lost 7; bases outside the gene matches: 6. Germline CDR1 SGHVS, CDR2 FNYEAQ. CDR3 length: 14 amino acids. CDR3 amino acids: CASSLRGQGREQYF. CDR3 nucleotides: TGTGCCAGCAGCTTAAGGGGACAGGGTCGGGAGCAGTACTTC.